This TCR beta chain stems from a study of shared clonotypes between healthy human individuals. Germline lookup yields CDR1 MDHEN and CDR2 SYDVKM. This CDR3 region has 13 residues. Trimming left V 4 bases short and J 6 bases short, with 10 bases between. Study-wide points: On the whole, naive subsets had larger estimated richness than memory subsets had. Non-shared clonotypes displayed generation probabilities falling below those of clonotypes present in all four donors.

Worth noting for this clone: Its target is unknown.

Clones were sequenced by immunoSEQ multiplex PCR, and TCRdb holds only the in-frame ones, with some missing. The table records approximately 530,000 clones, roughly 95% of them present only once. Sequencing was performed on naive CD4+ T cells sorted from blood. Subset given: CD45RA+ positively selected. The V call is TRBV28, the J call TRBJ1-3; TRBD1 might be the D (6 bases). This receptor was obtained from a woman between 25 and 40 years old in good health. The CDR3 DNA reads TGTGCCAGCAGTTCGGGGGCGGAAAACACCATATATTTT. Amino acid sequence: CASSSGAENTIYF.